One sample yielded the 22 T cell receptor beta chains listed below, sequenced in a study of blood T cell repertoires in COVID-19. Only in-frame clones appear in the TCRdb table, and some are missing; sequencing was by immunoSEQ multiplex PCR. The sample records about 55,000 clones, 85% being singletons. The sequenced material came from peripheral blood. All receptors derive from a human donor in a cohort sampled during active COVID-19.

The V and J genes are TRBV5-1 and TRBJ2-1; D not certain. Germline CDR1 is SGHRS and CDR2 is YFSETQ. V was pared by 0 bases and J by 2 bases, with 3 bases between. The CDR3 loop spans 13 amino acids. The CDR3: CASSLATYNEQFF. CDR3 in DNA: TGCGCCAGCAGCTTGGCAACCTACAATGAGCAGTTCTTC.

The CDR3 reads CASSQGGSGYEQYF. For the CDR3, the DNA is TGTGCCAGCAGCCAAGGGGGTAGCGGCTACGAGCAGTACTTC. This chain connects TRBV3-1 (or the pseudogene TRBV3-2) to TRBJ2-7; possibly TRBD2 for D (6 bases). Trimming took 1 base from V and 3 from J, leaving 10 bases between them. From germline, CDR1 is LGHDT and CDR2 YNNKEL (reference sequence). The CDR3 runs 14 residues.

V usage is TRBV19 and J usage is TRBJ1-1; D ambiguous. Between the trimmed V and J ends, which lost 7 bases and 0 bases, there was a span of 12 bases. This CDR3 comprises 14 residues. The germline V gene has CDR1 LNHDA and CDR2 SQIVND (reference sequence). CDR3 amino acids: CASTPTLMNTEAFF. The CDR3 nucleotides read TGTGCCAGTACCCCTACGCTAATGAACACTGAAGCTTTCTTT.

The J gene is TRBJ1-5, the V gene TRBV6-2 or TRBV6-3, with D hard to call. Germline CDR1 and CDR2: MNHEY and SVGEGT. V lost 2 bases to trimming and J lost 6 bases, with 5 bases between them. The CDR3 covers 12 residues. In nucleotides, the CDR3 is TGTGCCAGCAGTTACCTAGGTCAGCCCCAGCATTTT. Protein product: CASSYLGQPQHF.

V usage is TRBV4-3 and J usage is TRBJ2-7, with 8 bases matching TRBD2. After removal of 0 bases from V and 2 bases from J, the junction contained 12 bases not matched to a gene. This CDR3 is 18 amino acids long. From germline, CDR1 is LGHNA and CDR2 YSLEER. The CDR3 sequence: CASSQDQQRSGSTYEQYF. In DNA, the CDR3 is TGCGCCAGCAGCCAAGATCAACAAAGGAGCGGGAGCACCTACGAGCAGTACTTC.

This chain connects TRBV6-2 or TRBV6-3 to TRBJ1-6; D might be TRBD1 (5 bases). V was clipped by 2 bases and J by 9 bases, with 11 bases between them. The CDR3 loop spans 14 amino acids. Germline V gene data show CDR1 as MNHEY and CDR2 as SVGEGT. The DNA for the CDR3 is TGTGCCAGCAGTTACCGCGGCGGGGGTTCACCCCTCCACTTT. Amino acid sequence: CASSYRGGGSPLHF.

This sequence joins TRBV9 and TRBJ2-6, with a tentative D call TRBD1 (6 bases). V lost 4 bases to trimming and J lost 2 bases, with 16 bases between them. Germline V gene sequence: CDR1 SGDLS, CDR2 YYNGEE. The CDR3 consists of 17 residues. The CDR3 reads CASSPATSGAGANVLTF. CDR3 DNA: TGTGCCAGCAGCCCAGCCACCTCAGGGGCTGGGGCCAACGTCCTGACTTTC.

This clone is a singleton in its sample. The genes are TRBV30 and TRBJ2-3; D remains unclear. The germline CDR1 and CDR2 sequences are GTSNPN and SVGIG (reference sequence). This CDR3 comprises 14 residues. The germline V and J ends were trimmed by 0 bases and 6 bases, with 13 bases remaining between them. The CDR3 DNA follows: TGTGCCTGGAGTGTAGCCACGACTCATGATACGCAGTATTTT. Amino acid sequence: CAWSVATTHDTQYF.

CDR3 region: CASSMGGRAPDTQYF. CDR3 in DNA: TGTGCCAGTAGTATGGGCGGGAGGGCCCCAGATACGCAGTATTTT. The chain is built from TRBV19 and TRBJ2-3; the match to TRBD2 covers 9 bases. The CDR3 runs 15 residues. CDR1 and CDR2 (germline): LNHDA, SQIVND (reference sequence). V was pared by 3 bases and J by 4 bases, with 5 bases of the junction left unmatched.

This chain joins TRBV5-5 and TRBJ1-5; TRBD1 agrees at 7 bases. This CDR3 is built from 14 residues. The V gene end was trimmed by 2 bases and the J gene end by 4 bases; junction bases not matched to a gene: 3. From germline, CDR1 is SGHKS and CDR2 YYEKEE (reference sequence). CDR3 protein: CASSLLQGNQPQHF. Here the CDR3 DNA reads TGTGCCAGCAGCTTACTACAGGGGAATCAGCCCCAGCATTTT.

This chain uses TRBV10-3 with TRBJ2-3; 8 nucleotides agree with TRBD2. CDR1 and CDR2 from the germline V gene are ENHRY and SYGVKD. This CDR3 is 15 amino acids long. V shed 7 bases, J shed 3 bases, and the junction held 9 bases outside the gene matches. CDR3 nucleotide sequence: TGTGCCATCAAAGTTAGCGGGGTAGAGACAGATACGCAGTATTTT. Translation gives CAIKVSGVETDTQYF.

This clone showed up just a few times. V and J are TRBV20-1 and TRBJ2-3; D is perhaps TRBD1 (5 bases). Germline V gene data show CDR1 as DFQATT and CDR2 as SNEGSKA (reference sequence). V dropped 7 bases and J dropped 3 bases, with 8 bases sitting between them. The CDR3 is 11 amino acids. The CDR3 region has the DNA TGCAGTGAGGGGAAAACAGATACGCAGTATTTT. This codes for CSEGKTDTQYF.

The CDR3 DNA is TGCGCCAGCAGCCAAGATCGGGGGGTGGGGACTGAAGCTTTCTTT. Protein sequence: CASSQDRGVGTEAFF. The chain links TRBV4-1 to TRBJ1-1, with D maybe TRBD1 (5 bases). Germline V gene lookup returns CDR1 MGHRA and CDR2 YSYEKL. V was trimmed by 0 bases and J by 5 bases, leaving 13 bases between them. The CDR3 spans 15 residues.

This clone was counted a few times. The chain recombines TRBV10-1 with TRBJ1-1; TRBD1 might be the D (5 bases). Per germline, CDR1 WNHNN and CDR2 SYGVQD (reference sequence). Trimming took off 2 bases at V and 7 bases at J, with 11 bases between the two ends. This CDR3 has 13 residues. The CDR3 DNA is TGCGCCAGCAGTGAGAGGGGTAGCAATGAAGCTTTCTTT. It is translated as CASSERGSNEAFF.

V usage is TRBV5-1 and J usage is TRBJ1-1, with D possibly being TRBD1 (6 bases). Between the trimmed V and J ends, which lost 4 bases and 7 bases, there was a span of 17 bases. The V gene's germline CDR1 is SGHRS and CDR2 YFSETQ. The CDR3 length is 14 residues. The DNA of the CDR3 is TGCGCCAGCAGCAGGGAGCTGGGGGCGGATGAAGCTTTCTTT. It encodes CASSRELGADEAFF.

The chain couples TRBV7-9 to TRBJ2-3; TRBD2 aligns across 10 bases. This CDR3 spans 16 amino acids. With V trimmed by 3 bases and J by 3 bases, 6 bases remained unmatched. Looked up from germline, CDR1 is SEHNR and CDR2 is FQNEAQ (reference sequence). Written as DNA, the CDR3 is TGTGCCAGCAGCTTCCGAGCGGGAGGGTATACAGATACGCAGTATTTT. Amino acids: CASSFRAGGYTDTQYF.

The CDR3 loop is CASRDRFGGTDTQYF. CDR3 sequence (DNA): TGTGCCAGCAGAGACAGGTTTGGGGGCACAGATACGCAGTATTTT. This chain links TRBV2 with TRBJ2-3; possible D gene TRBD1, 6 bases. The V and J ends lost 6 bases and 1 base respectively, with 14 bases between them. The germline V gene has CDR1 SNHLY and CDR2 FYNNEI. The length of the CDR3 is 15 residues.

The chain combines TRBV7-2 with TRBJ2-7; 7 bases match TRBD2. The CDR3 totals 14 residues. V trimming: 5 bases; J trimming: 6 bases; junction bases outside the gene matches: 10. The germline V gene encodes CDR1 SGHTA and CDR2 FQGNSA. As DNA, the CDR3 is TGTGCCAGCAGCCAGATGGGAGGGGCTAGCGAGCAGTACTTC. Encoded protein: CASSQMGGASEQYF.

This chain joins TRBV6-2 or TRBV6-3 and TRBJ1-1; D is ambiguous. V shed 5 bases and J shed 0 bases, with 16 bases lying between them. This CDR3 spans 16 amino acids. The V gene's germline CDR1 is MNHEY and CDR2 SVGEGT. The CDR3 region is CASSTLGGALNTEAFF. The DNA for the CDR3 is TGTGCCAGCAGTACCCTCGGAGGAGCGCTGAACACTGAAGCTTTCTTT.

This chain uses TRBV11-2 with TRBJ2-1; tentative D call: TRBD2 (5 bases). Trimming pared 5 bases from V and 4 bases from J, leaving 15 bases between. Germline V gene data show CDR1 as SGHAT and CDR2 as FQNNGV. CDR3 length: 15 amino acids. The CDR3 loop is CASSPAGRVYNEQFF. CDR3 nucleotide sequence: TGTGCCAGCAGCCCTGCTGGGCGGGTATACAATGAGCAGTTCTTC.

The chain has TRBV7-3 and TRBJ1-1; 9 bases are shared with TRBD1. The CDR3 covers 14 residues. The trim removed 4 bases at V and 4 bases at J, leaving 4 bases unmatched. CDR1 and CDR2 (germline): SGHTA, FQGTGA. The DNA for the CDR3 is TGTGCCAGCAGCTCCGGGACAGGGAGCACTGAAGCTTTCTTT. Protein: CASSSGTGSTEAFF.

This clone was seen only a few times. The chain employs TRBV9 and TRBJ2-1; D is ambiguous. V was pared by 0 bases and J by 7 bases, with 11 bases between. Germline V gene sequence: CDR1 SGDLS, CDR2 YYNGEE. The CDR3 totals 14 residues. The CDR3: CASSVATYVNEQFF. CDR3 sequence (DNA): TGTGCCAGCAGCGTAGCTACTTATGTTAATGAGCAGTTCTTC.